This is a list of T cell receptor beta chains from one sample in a study of beta chain features in type 1 diabetes. This table comes from immunoSEQ multiplex PCR, and its TCRdb copy is limited to in-frame clones, with some not included. The data show 250,000 or so clones, roughly 30% seen once. What was sequenced was central memory CD4+ T cells from blood. The receptors come from a man aged 30-40 years in good health. The CDR3 runs from the conserved cysteine through the conserved F or W. A D gene is named only where the DNA matches it firmly. Size values are once, few and many counts, or a class for expanded clones, and some rows have none.

v_call,clone_size,d_call,j_call,cdr3_aa,cdr3_nt
TRBV5-1,few,TRBD2,TRBJ2-7,CASSPREGQAEQYF,TGCGCCAGCAGCCCAAGGGAGGGTCAGGCCGAGCAGTACTTC
TRBV30,.,.,TRBJ1-5,CAWSASGSEPQHF,TGTGCCTGGAGTGCCTCGGGAAGCGAGCCCCAGCATTTT
TRBV7-7,.,TRBD1,TRBJ2-7,CASSSGQGAAEQYF,TGTGCCAGCAGCTCGGGACAGGGGGCAGCGGAGCAGTACTTC
TRBV4-3,.,TRBD2,TRBJ2-3,CASSQGREGADTQYF,TGCGCCAGCAGCCAAGGACGGGAGGGGGCAGATACGCAGTATTTT
TRBV15,.,TRBD1,TRBJ1-2,CATSRDGQASYGYTF,TGTGCCACCAGCAGGGACGGACAGGCATCTTATGGCTACACCTTC
TRBV27,.,.,TRBJ2-3,CASGLPSTDTQYF,TGTGCCAGCGGTCTCCCTAGCACAGATACGCAGTATTTT
TRBV4-2,few,.,TRBJ2-1,CASSQPPLNNEQFF,TGTGCCAGCAGCCAACCTCCATTAAACAATGAGCAGTTCTTC
TRBV5-5,.,.,TRBJ2-3,CASSLAEVTDTQYF,TGTGCCAGCAGCTTGGCCGAGGTTACAGATACGCAGTATTTT
TRBV6-1,.,.,TRBJ2-7,CASSEAPPVSEQYF,TGTGCCAGCAGTGAAGCGCCCCCGGTCTCCGAGCAGTACTTC
TRBV5-6,.,TRBD2,TRBJ2-4,CASSRGRENIQYF,TGTGCCAGCAGCCGCGGGAGAGAAAACATTCAGTACTTC
TRBV25-1,.,.,TRBJ2-7,CASSHVYEQYF,TGTGCCAGCAGCCATGTCTACGAGCAGTACTTC
TRBV6-1,.,.,TRBJ2-7,CASSEMRGSSYEQYF,TGTGCCAGCAGTGAAATGAGGGGAAGCTCCTACGAGCAGTACTTC
TRBV10-3,few,.,TRBJ2-1,CAIKDRDGRYPGDEQFF,TGTGCCATCAAGGATAGGGATGGCCGCTATCCGGGGGATGAGCAGTTCTTC
TRBV25-1,many,TRBD1,TRBJ2-7,CASSEPGGLGYEQYF,TGTGCCAGCAGTGAACCAGGGGGTCTGGGCTACGAGCAGTACTTC
TRBV4-3,.,.,TRBJ1-2,CASSQVGGQGSGYTF,TGCGCCAGCAGCCAAGTTGGAGGGCAGGGGAGCGGCTACACCTTC
TRBV30,few,.,TRBJ2-7,CAWSGSNYEQYF,TGTGCCTGGAGCGGCAGTAACTACGAGCAGTACTTC